This T cell receptor (beta chain) derives from a study of cytotoxic CD8 clonotypes in ibrutinib-treated CLL. Study observations and caveats: At the start, clonality exceeded age-matched healthy donors and followed circulating CD8+ T-cell counts. Sampling times differed between sustained-remission and progressing patients.

Sequencing used immunoSEQ multiplex PCR; TCRdb keeps in-frame clones, though not all of them. This table has around 29,000 clones, around three quarters appearing once. To note about this clone: Its antigen remains unidentified.

V was pared by 4 bases and J by 4 bases, with 7 bases of the junction left unmatched. CDR3 length: 14 amino acids. Per germline, CDR1 GTSNPN and CDR2 SVGIG (reference sequence). The sequences come from PBMCs, collected after 24 months of ibrutinib treatment. This TCR derives from a human donor with chronic lymphocytic leukemia. The J gene is TRBJ1-5, the V gene TRBV30, with 7 bases aligning to TRBD1. CDR3 amino acids: CAWNWKGANQPQHF. The CDR3 DNA follows: TGTGCCTGGAACTGGAAGGGGGCGAATCAGCCCCAGCATTTT.